The following is a T cell receptor (beta chain) sequence with its context. Its antigen is still unknown. These data come from a study of post-analysis software for immune sequencing data. Findings of the study overall: Patients carried 5 or 6 TRBV segments more frequently than controls did, and TRBV5-6, TRBV5-1 and TRBV20-1 were among them.

The CDR3 is 17 residues long. Germline V lookup: CDR1 MDHEN, CDR2 SYDVKM. V gave up 2 bases and J gave up 0 bases, with 16 bases separating them. The TCR beta cDNA libraries contained unique molecular identifiers. TCRdb ran MiXCR on the PCR reads and lists one entry per CDR3 protein. This sample yields about 810,000 distinct CDR3 sequences, of which around 50% are seen a single time; approximately 4.3% belongs to the top ten. The rearrangement uses TRBV28 and TRBJ1-2, with D unclear. The sample taken for sequencing was blood. The receptor was isolated from a girl between 10 and 17 years old with multiple sclerosis. The CDR3 region is CASSLASSNHANYGYTF. CDR3 sequence (DNA): TGTGCCAGCAGTTTAGCTAGTAGTAACCATGCTAACTATGGCTACACCTTC.